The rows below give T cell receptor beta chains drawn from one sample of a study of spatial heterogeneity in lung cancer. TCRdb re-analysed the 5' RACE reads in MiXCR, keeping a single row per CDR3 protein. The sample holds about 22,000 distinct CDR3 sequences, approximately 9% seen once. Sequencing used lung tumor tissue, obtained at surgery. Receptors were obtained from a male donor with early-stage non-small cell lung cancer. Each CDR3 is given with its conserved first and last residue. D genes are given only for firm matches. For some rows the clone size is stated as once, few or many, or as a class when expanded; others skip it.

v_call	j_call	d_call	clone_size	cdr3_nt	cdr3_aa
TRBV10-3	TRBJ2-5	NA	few	TGTGCCATCAGTCTTCGGGTGGGACCGGGGATGTCCCAAGAGACCCAGTACTTC	CAISLRVGPGMSQETQYF
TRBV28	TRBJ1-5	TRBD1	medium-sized	TGTGCCAGCACGAGGACAGGGGACAATCAGCCCCAGCATTTT	CASTRTGDNQPQHF
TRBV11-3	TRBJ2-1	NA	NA	TGTGCCAGCAGCTTAGGACATGGGTACAATGAGCAGTTCTTC	CASSLGHGYNEQFF
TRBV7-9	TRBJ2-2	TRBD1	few	TGTGCCAGCAGCACTCCCGGGACAGTGAACACCGGGGAGCTGTTTTTT	CASSTPGTVNTGELFF
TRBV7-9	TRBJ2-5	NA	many	TGTGCCAGCAGCTTGGGGGATGAGACCCAGTACTTC	CASSLGDETQYF
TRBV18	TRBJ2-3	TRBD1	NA	TGTGCCAGCTCACCAAGGGACAGAGATAGCATAGATACGCAGTATTTT	CASSPRDRDSIDTQYF
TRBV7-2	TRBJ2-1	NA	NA	TGTGCCAGCAGCTTCACGAGCGGTCAGGGCAATGAGCAGTTCTTC	CASSFTSGQGNEQFF
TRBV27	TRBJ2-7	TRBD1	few	TGTGCCAGCAGTTTACAGGGGGCCAACTACGAGCAGTACTTC	CASSLQGANYEQYF
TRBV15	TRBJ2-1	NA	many	TGTGCCACCAGCAGGGCTAGTGTGAGTGAGCAGTTCTTC	CATSRASVSEQFF
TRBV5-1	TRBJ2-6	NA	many	TGCGCCAGCAGAAATTGGGACTCTGGGGCCAACGTCCTGACTTTC	CASRNWDSGANVLTF
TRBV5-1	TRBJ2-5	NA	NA	TGCGCCAGCAGGGACCCCAGTACGGAGACCCAGTACTTC	CASRDPSTETQYF
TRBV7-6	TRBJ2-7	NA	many	TGTGCCAGCAGCCGGGGGAATTTGGACGAGCAGTACTTC	CASSRGNLDEQYF
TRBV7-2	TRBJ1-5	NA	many	TGTGCCAGCAGCCGTTTTACACAGGGTACCCAGCCCCAGCATTTT	CASSRFTQGTQPQHF
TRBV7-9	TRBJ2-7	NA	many	TGTGCCAGCAGCCGACAGTTCTCTACTTCCTACGAGCAGTACTTC	CASSRQFSTSYEQYF
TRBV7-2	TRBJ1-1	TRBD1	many	TGTGCCAGCAGCTCTCACCAGGGGGGGACTGAAGCTTTCTTT	CASSSHQGGTEAFF
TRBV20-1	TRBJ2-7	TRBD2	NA	TGCAGTGCTGCAGGGACTAGCGGCACCAACTACGAGCAGTACTTC	CSAAGTSGTNYEQYF
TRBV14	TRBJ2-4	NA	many	TGTGCCAGCAGCCAAGACCTCGGTCAAAACATTCAGTACTTC	CASSQDLGQNIQYF
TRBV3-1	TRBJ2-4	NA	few	TGTGCCAGCAGCCTGCGGAGGGAGAAGAATCCCAAAAACATTCAGTACTTC	CASSLRREKNPKNIQYF
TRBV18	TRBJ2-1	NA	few	TGTGCCAGCTCATCTCGGGACTCCTTTCCCTATGAGCAGTTCTTC	CASSSRDSFPYEQFF
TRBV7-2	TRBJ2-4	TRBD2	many	TGTGCCAGCAGCTTAGCAGCGGGAAACCAAGCCAAAAACATTCAGTACTTC	CASSLAAGNQAKNIQYF
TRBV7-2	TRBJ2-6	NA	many	TGTGCCAGCAGCTTAGGAGGCTCTGGGGCCAACGTCCTGACTTTC	CASSLGGSGANVLTF
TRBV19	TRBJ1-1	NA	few	TGTGCCAGTAGTACCTCAGGGGAAACTGAAGCTTTCTTT	CASSTSGETEAFF
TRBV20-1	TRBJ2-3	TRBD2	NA	TGCAGTGCTAGCCGGACTAGCGGGGGGAAAACGCAGTATTTT	CSASRTSGGKTQYF
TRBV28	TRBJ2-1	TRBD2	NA	TGTGCCAGCAGCCAACTAGCGGGGGGCAATGAGCAGTTCTTC	CASSQLAGGNEQFF
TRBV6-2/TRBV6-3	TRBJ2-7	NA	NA	TGTGCCAGCAGCTCGGTTCCGGGACTCATCTACGAGCAGTACTTC	CASSSVPGLIYEQYF
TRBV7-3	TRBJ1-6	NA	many	TGTGCCAGCAGCTTAGGGACGGGAAATTCACCCCTCCACTTT	CASSLGTGNSPLHF
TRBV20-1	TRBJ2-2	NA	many	TGCAGTGCTTTCAATCCGGATATCATCGCGAACACCGGGGAGCTGTTTTTT	CSAFNPDIIANTGELFF
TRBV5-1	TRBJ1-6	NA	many	TGCGCCAGCAGCTTGGAGCCGGGAACCCTCCACTTT	CASSLEPGTLHF
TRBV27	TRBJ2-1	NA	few	TGTGCCAGCAGTTTAAAGCGGACCTACAATGAGCAGTTCTTC	CASSLKRTYNEQFF
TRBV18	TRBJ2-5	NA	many	TGTGCCAGCTCACCCTCGAACCAAGAGACCCAGTACTTC	CASSPSNQETQYF
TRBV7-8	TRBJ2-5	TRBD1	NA	TGTGCCAGCAGCCCCTGGACAGGGGGCGACGGGGAGACCCAGTACTTC	CASSPWTGGDGETQYF
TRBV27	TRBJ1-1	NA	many	TGTGCCAGCACCCCCCGAGAAGGGGCTACGAACACTGAAGCTTTCTTT	CASTPREGATNTEAFF
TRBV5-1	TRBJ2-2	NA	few	TGCGCCAGCAGCCCCGGGCATAACACCGGGGAGCTGTTTTTT	CASSPGHNTGELFF
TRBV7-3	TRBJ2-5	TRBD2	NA	TGTGCCAGCAGTACCAGCGGGGGGGCCGCGGAGACCCAGTACTTC	CASSTSGGAAETQYF
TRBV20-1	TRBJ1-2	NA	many	TGCAGTGCTAGATCTCTCCTGCTTGGCGGCTACACCTTC	CSARSLLLGGYTF
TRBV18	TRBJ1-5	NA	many	TGTGCCAGCTCACCGACCAATCAGCCCCAGCATTTT	CASSPTNQPQHF
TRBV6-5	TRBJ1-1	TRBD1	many	TGTGCCAGCACCACACAGGGGGGTGAAGCTTTCTTT	CASTTQGGEAFF
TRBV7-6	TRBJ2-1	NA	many	TGTGCCAGCAGCTTAACTCACGGCCATCGGGGCAATGAGCAGTTCTTC	CASSLTHGHRGNEQFF
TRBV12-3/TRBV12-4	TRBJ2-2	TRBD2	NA	TGTGCCAGCGCACCACACACAGCGGGGACCACCGGGGAGCTGTTTTTT	CASAPHTAGTTGELFF